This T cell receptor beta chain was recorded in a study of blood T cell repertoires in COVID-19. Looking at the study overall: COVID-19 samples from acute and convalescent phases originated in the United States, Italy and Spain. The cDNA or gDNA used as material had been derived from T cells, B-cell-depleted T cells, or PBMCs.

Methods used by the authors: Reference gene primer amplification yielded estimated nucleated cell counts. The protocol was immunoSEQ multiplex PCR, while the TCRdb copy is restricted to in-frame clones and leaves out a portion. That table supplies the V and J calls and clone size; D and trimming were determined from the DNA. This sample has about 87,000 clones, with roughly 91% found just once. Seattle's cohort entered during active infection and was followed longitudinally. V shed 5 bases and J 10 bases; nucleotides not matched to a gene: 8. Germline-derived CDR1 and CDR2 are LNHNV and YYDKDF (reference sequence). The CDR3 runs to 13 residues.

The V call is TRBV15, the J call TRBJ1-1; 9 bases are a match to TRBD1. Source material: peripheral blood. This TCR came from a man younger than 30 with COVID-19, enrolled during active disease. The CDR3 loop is CATSPPGTGTAFF. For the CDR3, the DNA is TGTGCCACCAGCCCCCCCGGGACAGGGACAGCTTTCTTT.